This T cell receptor beta chain was found in a study of T cell responses to AZD1222 COVID-19 vaccine. Measured with immunoSEQ multiplex PCR; TCRdb has only the in-frame clones, and not every one. Of some 70,000 clones in the sample, over 70% were seen once. This clone was found once. Antigen: not known. CDR1 SGHNT and CDR2 YYREEE come from the germline V gene (reference sequence). The CDR3 spans 13 residues. The V end lost 6 bases, the J end lost 2 bases, and 8 bases lay between the germline ends. Overall study findings and caveats: Scientists sampled the repertoires only once the peak T cell response had passed.

The origin of this receptor is an adult who received the AZD1222 COVID-19 vaccine. The material sequenced was peripheral blood, taken 28 days after the second AZD1222 dose. This chain uses TRBV5-4 with TRBJ2-2, with D hard to call. CDR3 sequence reads: CASNWGNTGELFF. CDR3 nucleotide sequence: TGTGCCAGCAACTGGGGTAACACCGGGGAGCTGTTTTTT. Looking up the rest from reference TRBV5-4 and TRBJ2-2 gives the full variable domain: ETGVTQSPTHLIKTRGQQVTLRCSSQSGHNTVSWYQQALGQGPQFIFQYYREEENGRGNFPPRFSGLQFPNYSSELNVNALELDDSALYLCASNWGNTGELFFGEGSRLTVL.